This T cell receptor beta chain derives from a study of control samples from healthy donors and cancer patients. The V gene lost 1 base and the J gene lost 3 bases, with 13 bases spanning the gap. Germline lookup yields CDR1 LNHDA and CDR2 SQIVND (reference sequence). There are 15 residues in the CDR3. This clone was seen only once. This table comes from immunoSEQ multiplex PCR, and its TCRdb copy is limited to in-frame clones, with some not included. The table has approximately 97,000 clones, under 95% seen once. Material for sequencing was blood. This TCR derives from a young woman in good health. The chain links TRBV19 to TRBJ2-7; D is perhaps TRBD1 or TRBD2 (5 bases each). The CDR3 region has the DNA TGTGCCAGTAGTATAGCTGAGGGGCTCAACTACGAGCAGTACTTC. It yields the protein CASSIAEGLNYEQYF.